A selection of T cell receptor beta chains follows, all from one sample in a study of shared clonotypes between healthy human individuals. TCRdb's copy holds only in-frame clones and misses some; the assay was immunoSEQ multiplex PCR. Among approximately 1,500,000 clones listed, roughly 96% were seen once. Sequenced: naive CD4+ T cells sorted from blood. The source is a young man in good health. Both conserved end residues are part of each CDR3. D genes are given only for firm matches. The size entry is marked missing in some rows and otherwise reads once, few, many or a size class.

clone size: .; J gene: TRBJ2-3; D gene: TRBD2; V gene: TRBV28; CDR3 DNA: TGTGCCAGCAGTTTAAATCTAGCGGCCCCCATGGTCGCTAGCACAGATACGCAGTATTTT; CDR3 protein: CASSLNLAAPMVASTDTQYF
clone size: once; J gene: TRBJ2-1; D gene: .; V gene: TRBV10-3; CDR3 DNA: TGTGCCATCAACATCCGGGGCCTAGGGGACAATGAGCAGTTCTTC; CDR3 protein: CAINIRGLGDNEQFF
clone size: .; J gene: TRBJ2-3; D gene: .; V gene: TRBV29-1; CDR3 DNA: TGCAGCGTTCCCACACCGAATGAGTACACAGATACGCAGTATTTT; CDR3 protein: CSVPTPNEYTDTQYF
clone size: .; J gene: TRBJ2-7; D gene: TRBD1; V gene: TRBV10-3; CDR3 DNA: TGTGCCACCCGGGACAGTTCCCACTACGAGCAGTACTTC; CDR3 protein: CATRDSSHYEQYF
clone size: .; J gene: TRBJ1-2; D gene: TRBD1; V gene: TRBV6-1; CDR3 DNA: TGTGCCAGCAGTGGCCGGGACAGGGGGGACTATGGCTACACCTTC; CDR3 protein: CASSGRDRGDYGYTF
clone size: .; J gene: TRBJ1-1; D gene: TRBD1; V gene: TRBV5-6; CDR3 DNA: TGTGCCAGCAGCTTGGACAGGGGAAGCACTGAAGCTTTCTTT; CDR3 protein: CASSLDRGSTEAFF
clone size: .; J gene: TRBJ1-2; D gene: .; V gene: TRBV6-5; CDR3 DNA: TGTGCCAGCAGTCCCCGCCAGATGTATGGCTACACCTTC; CDR3 protein: CASSPRQMYGYTF
clone size: .; J gene: TRBJ1-1; D gene: TRBD1; V gene: TRBV28; CDR3 DNA: TGTGCCAGCAGTTTCCCAACCGGGACAGGGGCCACTGAAGCTTTCTTT; CDR3 protein: CASSFPTGTGATEAFF
clone size: .; J gene: TRBJ2-7; D gene: TRBD2; V gene: TRBV11-2; CDR3 DNA: TGTGCCAGCAGTTTCGCCCCTAGCGGGAGTTCGTACGAGCAGTACTTC; CDR3 protein: CASSFAPSGSSYEQYF
clone size: .; J gene: TRBJ2-5; D gene: .; V gene: TRBV18; CDR3 DNA: TGTGCCAGCTCCCCTCTTTCGGACAGTCAAGAGACCCAGTACTTC; CDR3 protein: CASSPLSDSQETQYF
clone size: .; J gene: TRBJ2-3; D gene: TRBD2; V gene: TRBV10-2; CDR3 DNA: TGCGCCAGCAGTGACCAAGGACTAGCGTCTAGCACAGATACGCAGTATTTT; CDR3 protein: CASSDQGLASSTDTQYF
clone size: .; J gene: TRBJ1-4; D gene: .; V gene: TRBV18; CDR3 DNA: TGTGCCAGCTCACCTCGACCTGGGGGTAACGAAAAACTGTTTTTT; CDR3 protein: CASSPRPGGNEKLFF
clone size: .; J gene: TRBJ2-2; D gene: .; V gene: TRBV18; CDR3 DNA: TGTGCCAGCTCACCCACGGGACGTTCCTCCCGACTTCTTGAAAGGAACACCGGGGAGCTGTTTTTT; CDR3 protein: CASSPTGRSSRLLERNTGELFF
clone size: .; J gene: TRBJ1-1; D gene: TRBD1; V gene: TRBV29-1; CDR3 DNA: TGCAGCATAAGGGGACAGATGAACACTGAAGCTTTCTTT; CDR3 protein: CSIRGQMNTEAFF
clone size: .; J gene: TRBJ1-1; D gene: .; V gene: TRBV28; CDR3 DNA: TGTGCCAGCAGTTTGGGGGCCCAGCGGAGGACTGAAGCTTTCTTT; CDR3 protein: CASSLGAQRRTEAFF
clone size: .; J gene: TRBJ1-5; D gene: TRBD1; V gene: TRBV6-6; CDR3 DNA: TGTGCCAGCAGCTCCGGGACAGGGGGGATTCAGCCCCAGCATTTT; CDR3 protein: CASSSGTGGIQPQHF
clone size: .; J gene: TRBJ1-2; D gene: .; V gene: TRBV11-2; CDR3 DNA: TGTGCCAGTGGTCCGGGCTACACCTTC; CDR3 protein: CASGPGYTF
clone size: .; J gene: TRBJ2-5; D gene: TRBD1; V gene: TRBV7-2; CDR3 DNA: TGTGCCAGCAGCCCGACTGGGGGACAGGGTATTGGAGAGACCCAGTACTTC; CDR3 protein: CASSPTGGQGIGETQYF
clone size: .; J gene: TRBJ2-2; D gene: .; V gene: TRBV7-6; CDR3 DNA: TGTGCCAGCAGCTTAGTACGAAACACCGGGGAGCTGTTTTTT; CDR3 protein: CASSLVRNTGELFF
clone size: .; J gene: TRBJ1-5; D gene: TRBD1; V gene: TRBV19; CDR3 DNA: TGTGCCAGTAGTCGCGACAGGGGTTGGGATCAGCCCCAGCATTTT; CDR3 protein: CASSRDRGWDQPQHF
clone size: .; J gene: TRBJ2-3; D gene: TRBD2; V gene: TRBV9; CDR3 DNA: TGTGCCAGCAGCGTTACGGGAGGGAGCACAGATACGCAGTATTTT; CDR3 protein: CASSVTGGSTDTQYF
clone size: .; J gene: TRBJ2-5; D gene: TRBD2; V gene: TRBV2; CDR3 DNA: TGTGCCAGCAGTGAACCTCCCCGAGGGTTAGCGGGAGTAGAGACCCAGTACTTC; CDR3 protein: CASSEPPRGLAGVETQYF
clone size: .; J gene: TRBJ1-2; D gene: .; V gene: TRBV18; CDR3 DNA: TGTGCCAGCTCACCCCGGGACATCAATGGCTACACCTTC; CDR3 protein: CASSPRDINGYTF
clone size: .; J gene: TRBJ1-2; D gene: .; V gene: TRBV6-4; CDR3 DNA: TGTGCCAGCAGTCCGAAGGGGGGGGCTGCTGGCTACACCTTC; CDR3 protein: CASSPKGGAAGYTF